Below, 22 T cell receptor beta chains from the same sample are listed, as sequenced in a study of CD8+ T cells in alopecia areata. Extraction and reverse transcription of RNA yielded cDNA as the sequencing template. The table came from immunoSEQ multiplex PCR; TCRdb's copy has only in-frame clones and leaves some out. Sampling found 200,000 to 300,000 clones, none seen once. A sort of pooled cutaneous lymph node cells used CD4, CD8alpha, NKG2D, NKG2ACE and other stains. Sequenced material: CD4+ T cells sorted from a lymph node. The receptors were sampled from a C3H/HeJ mouse with alopecia areata. The strain's MHC type: H2-k.

Only a few counts were recorded for this clone. The gene names given are mouse names. Read data end 3 residues before the CDR3 end; the end is taken from the germline J gene. The chain employs TRBV13-1 and TRBJ1-6, with D maybe TRBD1 (6 bases). TRBJ1-6 is labeled an ORF, and its function is uncertain. The CDR3 sequence is 15 residues long. CDR1 and CDR2 from the germline V gene are NSHNY and SYGAGN. Trimming stripped 2 bases from V and 8 bases from J, with 14 bases between. CDR3 region: CASSDQGSGDSPLYF. Incomplete CDR3 DNA: TGTGCCAGCAGTGACCAGGGGAGTGGGGATTCGCCC.

This clone was counted a few times. It may be a read error: a sequence one base away is much more abundant. Gene names refer to mouse genes. This CDR3 is also generated by other DNA sequences in the sample. The sequenced part of the CDR3 DNA is TGTGCCAGCAGTAGACTGGGGCAAGAC. This translates into CASSRLGQD. The whole CDR3 protein reads CASSRLGQDTQYF. V gene TRBV13-3 combines with J gene TRBJ2-5, with 8 positions matching TRBD2. The CDR3 end lies 4 residues beyond the end of the read and is filled in from the germline J gene. CDR1 and CDR2 (germline): NNHDY, SYVADS. Losses at the gene ends were 4 bases for V and 3 bases for J; bases not matched to a gene: 1. This CDR3 is built from 13 residues.

About this clone itself: Genes and germline come from the mouse. The missing CDR3 end, 4 residues past where the read stops, is filled in from the germline J gene. The sample holds other DNA sequences that translate to the same CDR3. The rearrangement uses TRBV13-2 and TRBJ1-2; tentatively, D is TRBD1 (5 bases). Germline CDR1 and CDR2: NNHNN and SYGAGS (reference sequence). The CDR3 runs to 14 residues. The V end lost 2 bases, the J end lost 0 bases, and 8 bases lay between the germline ends. CDR3 sequence: CASGDRVANSDYTF. Partial CDR3 DNA: TGTGCCAGCGGTGACAGGGTTGCAAACTCC.

This clone was observed a few times. Gene and germline names: mouse. The read terminates 4 residues before the CDR3 end, so the remaining end is supplied by the germline J gene. The same CDR3 also results from other DNA sequences found in this sample. The chain combines TRBV31 with TRBJ2-2; no reliable D call. The CDR3 totals 14 residues. Germline-derived CDR1 and CDR2 are GKSSPN and SITVG. The ends were cut back, 0 bases at V and 1 base at J, with 6 bases in the middle. CDR3 bases read: TGTGCCTGGAGTCTAGTTGGAAACACCGGG. Amino acid sequence: CAWSLVGNTG. The full-length CDR3 reads as CAWSLVGNTGQLYF. Based on the CDR3 plus reference TRBV31 and TRBJ2-2, the full variable domain is AQTIHQWPVAEIKAVGSPLSLGCTIKGKSSPNLYWYWQATGGTLQQLFYSITVGQVESVVQLNLSASRPKDDQFILSTEKLLLSHSGFYLCAWSLVGNTGQLYFGEGSKLTVL.

This clone has just a few counts. The genes and germline here are from mouse. The missing CDR3 end, 4 residues past where the read stops, is filled in from the germline J gene. The V gene is TRBV13-2, the J gene TRBJ1-2; a possible D gene is TRBD1 (6 bases). The length of the CDR3 is 13 residues. The germline CDR1 and CDR2 sequences are NNHNN and SYGAGS (reference sequence). V lost 3 bases and J lost 3, with 9 bases in between. This chain's CDR3 is CASGVSGDSDYTF. Partial CDR3 DNA: TGTGCCAGCGGTGTCTCAGGGGACTCC.

This clone was seen at least ten times. Mouse gene names and germline throughout. The sample has other DNA sequences that encode this CDR3 too. This CDR3 is CASSDAWGNTGQLYF. CDR3 bases read: TGTGCCAGCAGTGATGCTTGGGGGAACACCGGG. This rearrangement joins TRBV13-1 to TRBJ2-2, with D perhaps TRBD2 (6 bases). The read finishes 4 residues shy of the CDR3 end, and the germline J gene is used to complete it. V dropped 0 bases and J dropped 2 bases, with 8 bases sitting between them. Germline CDR1 reads NSHNY; CDR2 reads SYGAGN. This CDR3 is built from 15 residues.

In this sample, this clone turned up a few times. Gene names are the mouse ones. The read halts 4 residues ahead of the CDR3 end, with the missing end drawn from the germline J gene. The genes are TRBV13-1 and TRBJ2-5, with D possibly being TRBD2 (6 bases). The CDR3 length is 17 residues. Germline loops: CDR1 NSHNY, CDR2 SYGAGN. Trimming removed 0 bases from V and 0 bases from J, with 14 bases in between. The CDR3 here is CASSDAPGLFNQDTQYF. The covered CDR3 bases are TGTGCCAGCAGTGATGCCCCGGGACTTTTTAACCAAGAC.

Remarks on this clone: The gene symbols are mouse symbols. The read terminates 4 residues before the CDR3 end, so the remaining end is supplied by the germline J gene. The chain has TRBV13-3 and TRBJ2-3; possible D gene TRBD1, 6 bases. This CDR3 has 15 amino acids. The V end was cut by 2 bases, the J end by 1 base, with 11 bases between. Germline V gene lookup returns CDR1 NNHDY and CDR2 SYVADS. CDR3 DNA, as far as it was read: TGTGCCAGCAGTGAATCCAGGGGTGGTGCAGAA. Amino acid sequence: CASSESRGGAE. The entire CDR3 reads CASSESRGGAETLYF.

As to this clone: Mouse gene names apply. The read ends 4 residues shy of where the CDR3 ends; the end is completed using the germline J gene. V is TRBV17 and J is TRBJ2-1, with 7 nucleotides matching TRBD1. The CDR3 spans 15 residues. CDR1 MNHDT and CDR2 YYDKIL come from the germline V gene. V lost 6 bases, J lost 0 bases, and 5 bases stayed unmatched. This CDR3 is CASRGQPYNYAEQFF. Incomplete CDR3 DNA: TGTGCTAGCAGGGGACAGCCTTATAACTATGCT.

With respect to this clone: Genes and germline come from the mouse. Read sequence stops 4 residues before the CDR3 end, and the germline J gene provides the missing end. The V call is TRBV13-1, the J call TRBJ2-7; weak D call: TRBD1 (6 bases). Germline V gives CDR1 NSHNY, CDR2 SYGAGN. Trimming cost V 0 bases and J 1 base, with 8 bases left between them. CDR3 length equals 14 residues. The CDR3 loop is CASSDAGQSYEQYF. Incomplete CDR3 DNA: TGTGCCAGCAGTGATGCGGGACAATCCTAT.

On this clone: Gene names are mouse gene names. The read terminates 4 residues ahead of where the CDR3 ends, so the germline J gene completes it. This chain links TRBV13-3 with TRBJ2-1; 12 bases are shared with TRBD2. From germline, CDR1 is NNHDY and CDR2 SYVADS. CDR3 length: 13 amino acids. The sequenced part of the CDR3 DNA is TGTGCCAGCAGGACTGGGGGGGCGCCT. The encoded protein is CASRTGGAP. In full, the CDR3 is CASRTGGAPEQFF.

This clone was found a few times. The germline and genes are mouse ones. The CDR3 end falls 4 residues outside the read, so it is completed with the germline J gene. J is TRBJ2-1 and V is TRBV31, with 8 nucleotides matching TRBD2. J gave up 3 bases and V 0 bases, and 4 bases lay outside the gene matches. Germline V lookup: CDR1 GKSSPN, CDR2 SITVG. This CDR3 has 15 amino acids. CDR3 protein: CAWSLALGGYAEQFF. CDR3 bases read: TGTGCCTGGAGTCTAGCGCTGGGGGGCTATGCT.

Worth noting for this clone: Each gene name is a mouse one. CDR3 loop: CASSIRGGLAETLYF. The DNA read from the CDR3 is TGTGCCAGCAGTATACGGGGGGGCTTAGCAGAA. The chain couples TRBV19 to TRBJ2-3; 8 nucleotides match TRBD2. The observed sequence ends 4 residues before the CDR3 terminus, with the missing tail filled in from the germline J gene. V lost 1 base and J lost 3; bases outside the gene matches: 4. This CDR3 spans 15 amino acids. CDR1 is FNHDT, CDR2 SITEND, per germline (reference sequence). Together with reference TRBV19 and TRBJ2-3, the CDR3 gives the full variable domain: GGIITQTPKFLIGQEGQKLTLKCQQNFNHDTMYWYRQDSGKGLRLIYYSITENDLQKGDLSEGYDASREKKSSFSLTVTSAQKNEMAVFLCASSIRGGLAETLYFGSGTRLTVL.

Note on this clone: Genes and germline come from the mouse. The DNA ends 4 residues before the CDR3 does, and the rest of the CDR3 is filled in from the germline J gene. The chain joins TRBV1 to TRBJ2-5, with D possibly being TRBD2 (6 bases). Germline-derived CDR1 and CDR2 are NSQYPW and LRSPGD (reference sequence). This CDR3 is built from 14 residues. V lost 5 bases to trimming and J lost 0 bases, with 9 bases between them. The CDR3 here is CTCSPTGNQDTQYF. The DNA read from the CDR3 is TGCACCTGCAGTCCCACTGGGAACCAAGAC.

This clone has just a few counts. Here the gene names and germline are mouse. The DNA ends 4 residues before the CDR3 does, and the rest of the CDR3 is filled in from the germline J gene. Other DNA variants within this sample encode the same CDR3. The chain recombines TRBV13-3 with TRBJ2-7; TRBD2 matches 9 bases. CDR1 NNHDY and CDR2 SYVADS come from the germline V gene. This CDR3 region has 14 residues. The sequenced CDR3 bases are TGTGCCAGCAGTGATGCCGGACTGGGGTAT. Its protein product is CASSDAGLGY. From start to end, the CDR3 is CASSDAGLGYEQYF.

A remark on this clone: Here the gene names and germline are mouse. Here the CDR3 reads CASSDLDRGNTEVFF. The CDR3 bases that were read are TGTGCCAGCAGTGATCTTGACAGGGGGAACACA. The chain joins TRBV13-1 to TRBJ1-1; the match to TRBD1 covers 8 bases. The DNA ends 4 residues before the CDR3 does, and the rest of the CDR3 is filled in from the germline J gene. CDR3 length equals 15 residues. The V gene's germline CDR1 is NSHNY and CDR2 SYGAGN. Trimming removed 1 base from V and 1 base from J; junction bases left unmatched: 3.

This clone was picked up a small number of times. Mouse germline and gene names are used. The read finishes 4 residues shy of the CDR3 end, and the germline J gene is used to complete it. The V gene is TRBV13-1, the J gene TRBJ1-1, with D maybe TRBD1 (6 bases). V lost 5 bases and J lost 0, with 11 bases in between. The CDR3 length is 14 residues. Germline assignment: CDR1 NSHNY and CDR2 SYGAGN. The CDR3 reads CASRETGTNTEVFF. The part of the CDR3 DNA that was read is TGTGCCAGCAGGGAGACAGGAACAAACACA.

This clone showed up just a few times. Germline and genes here are mouse. The read comes to an end 4 residues before the CDR3 does, leaving the germline J gene to fill in the end. This chain joins TRBV14 and TRBJ2-7; 11 bases line up with TRBD2. The CDR3 loop spans 15 amino acids. Germline CDR1 reads SGHDT; CDR2 reads FRDEAV. The CDR3 spells CASSFPTGGGYEQYF. Partial CDR3 DNA: TGTGCCAGCAGTTTCCCGACTGGGGGGGGATAT.

This clone was seen a handful of times. Mouse germline and gene names are used. The CDR3 goes on 4 residues after the read ends, and that part is filled in from the germline J gene. This sample also contains other DNA sequences that code for the same CDR3. The V and J genes are TRBV13-3 and TRBJ1-2; the D gene is possibly TRBD1 (5 bases). Germline lookup yields CDR1 NNHDY and CDR2 SYVADS. There are 13 residues in the CDR3. V was trimmed by 2 bases and J by 3 bases, leaving 8 bases between them. The CDR3 spells CASSDREDSDYTF. The part of the CDR3 DNA that was read is TGTGCCAGCAGTGACAGGGAAGACTCC.

This clone occurred a few times. Here the gene names and germline are mouse. The sequenced fragment ends 4 residues before the CDR3 boundary, so the rest is inferred from the germline J gene. J is TRBJ2-1 and V is TRBV14; the match to TRBD1 covers 7 bases. Germline assignment: CDR1 SGHDT and CDR2 FRDEAV. CDR3 size: 13 residues. CDR3 sequence reads: CASSLTGRAEQFF. CDR3 DNA, as far as it was read: TGTGCCAGCAGTCTGACAGGGAGGGCT.

This clone occurred many times. Mouse names are used for the genes. The sequence runs out 3 residues before the end of the CDR3; the remainder is reconstructed from the germline J gene. The rearrangement uses TRBV3 and TRBJ1-6; 7 nucleotides align to TRBD1. TRBJ1-6 counts as an open reading frame of uncertain function. V shed 3 bases and J 4 bases; nucleotides not matched to a gene: 3. CDR1 is SNHLY, CDR2 FYNGKV, per germline (reference sequence). The CDR3 runs 15 residues. The CDR3 spells CASSLEDRYNSPLYF. The covered CDR3 bases are TGTGCCAGCAGCTTGGAGGACAGGTATAATTCGCCC.

This clone was detected a few times. Gene names follow the mouse nomenclature. The read ends 4 residues early relative to the CDR3; the germline J gene fills the gap. Other DNA variants within this sample encode the same CDR3. The rearrangement uses TRBV1 and TRBJ1-1, with D possibly matching TRBD1 (5 bases). CDR1 and CDR2 from the germline V gene are NSQYPW and LRSPGD (reference sequence). The V end was cut by 0 bases, the J end by 1 base, with 6 bases between. This CDR3 comprises 14 residues. CDR3 sequence reads: CTCSADQGNTEVFF. CDR3 DNA (partial): TGCACCTGCAGTGCAGATCAGGGGAACACA.